The 11 T cell receptor beta chains below all came from one sample that was sequenced in a study of T cells in Graves' hyperthyroidism and ophthalmopathy. Regions amplified from RNA transcripts were the TCR beta CDR3 regions. HTBI primers were used for first-round RT-PCR of the TCR CDR3. TCRdb ran MiXCR on the multiplex PCR reads and lists one entry per CDR3 protein. Of over 500,000 distinct CDR3 sequences listed, around 15% were seen once; the top ten hold 14%. Sequences were obtained from blood. The source of these receptors is a woman aged 40 to 50 with Graves' hyperthyroidism.

This clonotype appeared many times. This chain links TRBV30 with TRBJ1-3; 8 nucleotides align to TRBD1. V lost 1 base, J lost 2 bases, and 4 bases stayed unmatched. CDR3 length: 15 residues. Germline loops: CDR1 GTSNPN, CDR2 SVGIG (reference sequence). The CDR3 DNA reads TGTGCCTGGAGTGCCCTACAGGGGGCTGGAAACACCATATATTTT. Its translation is CAWSALQGAGNTIYF.

This clonotype was recorded at least ten times. The rearrangement joins TRBV18 to TRBJ2-3; unclear D gene. The germline CDR1 and CDR2 sequences are KGHSH and LQKENI. The length of the CDR3 is 15 residues. V lost 6 bases and J 3 bases, leaving 16 bases between the germline ends. The CDR3: CASSPRVQATDTQYF. DNA for the CDR3: TGTGCCAGCTCTCCCCGGGTTCAGGCTACAGATACGCAGTATTTT.

The chain uses TRBV12-5 and TRBJ2-2; 9 bases fit TRBD1. Per the germline V gene, CDR1 is LGHNT and CDR2 is FRNRAP. The trim removed 6 bases at V and 7 bases at J, leaving 6 bases unmatched. This CDR3 contains 14 residues. The CDR3 sequence is CASGSGQGNGELFF. In DNA, the CDR3 is TGTGCTAGTGGCTCGGGACAGGGTAACGGGGAGCTGTTTTTT. The full variable domain, in which reference TRBV12-5 and TRBJ2-2 provide the parts outside the CDR3, is DARVTQTPRHKVTEMGQEVTMRCQPILGHNTVFWYRQTMMQGLELLAYFRNRAPLDDSGMPKDRFSAEMPDATLATLKIQPSEPRDSAVYFCASGSGQGNGELFFGEGSRLTVL.

This clonotype has a handful of counts. This rearrangement joins TRBV27 to TRBJ2-3; TRBD2 aligns across 9 bases. This CDR3 has 14 residues. Unmatched junction bases numbered 1, after V lost 2 bases and J lost 4 bases. Germline CDR1 and CDR2: MNHEY and SMNVEV (reference sequence). The CDR3 spells CASSLGTSPDTQYF. CDR3 coding DNA: TGTGCCAGCAGTTTAGGGACTAGCCCAGATACGCAGTATTTT.

This clonotype was seen more than once but under ten times. The chain links TRBV7-9 to TRBJ1-5; the D is unclear. The germline V gene encodes CDR1 SEHNR and CDR2 FQNEAQ (reference sequence). This CDR3 spans 13 amino acids. The V end lost 4 bases, the J end lost 3 bases, and 7 bases lay between the germline ends. CDR3 nucleotide sequence: TGTGCCAGCAGCTGGGCAGACAATCAGCCCCAGCATTTT. Its protein product is CASSWADNQPQHF. Complete variable domain (other parts from reference TRBV7-9 and TRBJ1-5): DTGVSQNPRHKITKRGQNVTFRCDPISEHNRLYWYRQTLGQGPEFLTYFQNEAQLEKSRLLSDRFSAERPKGSFSTLEIQRTEQGDSAMYLCASSWADNQPQHFGDGTRLSIL.

With respect to this clonotype: This may arise from a read error, as a much more abundant clone is one base away. This chain connects TRBV7-2 to TRBJ2-3; 10 positions match TRBD1. Losses at the gene ends were 6 bases for V and 8 bases for J; bases not matched to a gene: 8. Germline values: CDR1 SGHTA, CDR2 FQGNSA. CDR3 size: 14 residues. The CDR3 DNA follows: TGTGCCAGCAGGACAGGGGGCGTAGGAGGTACGCAGTATTTT. This sequence encodes CASRTGGVGGTQYF.

This clonotype was recorded at least ten times. DNA for the CDR3: TGTGCCAGCAGCCTGGGGAGCGCCAAACAAGAGACCCAGTACTTC. As protein: CASSLGSAKQETQYF. The chain employs TRBV9 and TRBJ2-5; D is possibly TRBD2 (5 bases). The CDR3 extends over 15 amino acids. CDR1 and CDR2 (germline): SGDLS, YYNGEE. The V and J ends lost 4 bases and 2 bases respectively, with 15 bases between them.

The chain combines TRBV7-2 with TRBJ2-1, with unresolved D. The CDR3 spans 12 residues. The germline V gene has CDR1 SGHTA and CDR2 FQGNSA. V was cut by 5 bases and J by 8 bases, with 10 bases left in between. The CDR3 DNA is TGTGCCAGCAGCCCCCCCATATATGAGCAGTTCTTC. This sequence encodes CASSPPIYEQFF. Filled out from reference TRBV7-2 and TRBJ2-1, the complete variable domain reads GAGVSQSPSNKVTEKGKDVELRCDPISGHTALYWYRQSLGQGLEFLIYFQGNSAPDKSGLPSDRFSAERTGGSVSTLTIQRTQQEDSAVYLCASSPPIYEQFFGPGTRLTVL.

This clonotype was detected ten times or more. The J gene is TRBJ1-1, the V gene TRBV27, with a tentative D call TRBD1 (6 bases). Germline V gene lookup returns CDR1 MNHEY and CDR2 SMNVEV (reference sequence). Trimming pared 5 bases from V and 0 bases from J, leaving 19 bases between. CDR3 length equals 17 residues. The CDR3 DNA reads as TGTGCCAGCAGTACCTACACAGGGCTATCCATGAACACTGAAGCTTTCTTT. It encodes CASSTYTGLSMNTEAFF.

In its sample, this clonotype was seen a few times. CDR3: CSARNRDKQGNEQYF. The CDR3 DNA follows: TGCAGTGCCCGGAATCGCGATAAACAGGGAAACGAGCAGTACTTC. The chain couples TRBV20-1 to TRBJ2-7, with D perhaps matching TRBD1 (6 bases). V was clipped by 6 bases and J by 5 bases, with 23 bases between them. From germline, CDR1 is DFQATT and CDR2 SNEGSKA (reference sequence). The CDR3 runs to 15 residues.

This clonotype was picked up many times. The chain joins TRBV3-1 to TRBJ2-1; 7 bases map to TRBD2. CDR3 length: 15 amino acids. Germline V gives CDR1 LGHDT, CDR2 YNNKEL (reference sequence). V was pared by 4 bases and J by 6 bases, with 9 bases of the junction left unmatched. CDR3 loop: CASSPWGGGSNEQFF. The CDR3 DNA reads TGTGCCAGCAGCCCCTGGGGTGGCGGGAGCAATGAGCAGTTCTTC.